Listed here are 11 T cell receptor beta chains from one sample, sequenced in a study of OX40 agonist ivuxolimab in advanced cancers. Measured with immunoSEQ multiplex PCR; TCRdb has only the in-frame clones, and not every one. There are fewer than 65,000 clones in the sample; less than 85% occur only once, and about 3.7% lies in the top ten. Here the sequenced sample was CD4+ or CD8+ T cells sorted from blood, taken in a trial of the OX40 agonist ivuxolimab. Receptors originate from an adult with an advanced solid tumor such as melanoma, head and neck, liver or kidney cancer.

The V gene is TRBV11-2, the J gene TRBJ2-7, with D maybe TRBD1 (8 bases). This CDR3 region has 16 residues. CDR1 is SGHAT and CDR2 is FQNNGV in the germline V gene. Trimming took 5 bases from V and 2 from J, leaving 19 bases between them. In nucleotides, the CDR3 is TGTGCCAGCAGCGTGGGGGGGGGACAGGTAACCTACGAGCAGTACTTC. As protein: CASSVGGGQVTYEQYF.

The chain carries TRBV9 and TRBJ2-3; TRBD2 is a possible D gene (5 bases). Germline V lookup: CDR1 SGDLS, CDR2 YYNGEE. Trimming cost V 5 bases and J 6 bases, with 16 bases left between them. The CDR3 loop spans 14 amino acids. The CDR3 region is CASSPAWTADTQYF. The DNA of the CDR3 is TGTGCCAGCAGTCCCGCTTGGACTGCGGATACGCAGTATTTT.

The rearrangement uses TRBV9 and TRBJ1-3; maybe TRBD1 (5 bases). This CDR3 has 14 residues. Between the trimmed V and J ends, which lost 4 bases and 4 bases, there was a span of 12 bases. Germline V gene data show CDR1 as SGDLS and CDR2 as YYNGEE. The CDR3 spells CASSRGSGGNTIYF. CDR3 nucleotides: TGTGCCAGCAGCAGGGGCTCGGGAGGAAACACCATATATTTT.

This clone appeared a few times. The chain has TRBV9 and TRBJ1-2, with no clear D. This CDR3 comprises 14 residues. CDR1 is SGDLS, CDR2 YYNGEE, per germline. V was cut by 4 bases and J by 1 base, with 11 bases left in between. The CDR3 loop reads CASSPGGGNYGYTF. CDR3 bases: TGTGCCAGCAGCCCCGGAGGCGGTAACTATGGCTACACCTTC. The whole variable domain, filled in from reference TRBV9 and TRBJ1-2, reads DSGVTQTPKHLITATGQRVTLRCSPRSGDLSVYWYQQSLDQGLQFLIQYYNGEERAKGNILERFSAQQFPDLHSELNLSSLELGDSALYFCASSPGGGNYGYTFGSGTRLTVV.

V usage is TRBV27 and J usage is TRBJ1-5, with 9 bases that match TRBD1. The germline CDR1 and CDR2 sequences are MNHEY and SMNVEV (reference sequence). There are 16 residues in the CDR3. V gave up 5 bases and J gave up 1 base; unmatched junction bases: 6. CDR3 DNA sequence: TGTGCCAGCAGTCCCCTAGGACAGGGGAGCAATCAGCCCCAGCATTTT. This gives the protein CASSPLGQGSNQPQHF.

The rearrangement links TRBV6-1 to TRBJ2-1; 8 positions match TRBD1. Unmatched junction bases numbered 11, after V lost 1 base and J lost 6 bases. Germline V gives CDR1 MNHNS, CDR2 SASEGT. The CDR3 runs 17 residues. Written as DNA, the CDR3 is TGTGCCAGCAGTGAAGTAGGGACAGGCGTTGTCGGCAATGAGCAGTTCTTC. Its protein is CASSEVGTGVVGNEQFF.

V usage is TRBV28 and J usage is TRBJ1-1; 7 positions agree with TRBD1. Trimming cost V 6 bases and J 1 base; bases outside gene matches: 8. The germline CDR1 and CDR2 sequences are MDHEN and SYDVKM. The CDR3 covers 15 residues. DNA of the CDR3: TGTGCCAGCAGGGTAGAGGGGGCTGGGAACACTGAAGCTTTCTTT. Its translation: CASRVEGAGNTEAFF.

The V and J genes are TRBV2 and TRBJ1-1, with D uncertain. The CDR3 contains 15 residues. Germline CDR1 reads SNHLY; CDR2 reads FYNNEI. V was shortened by 0 bases and J by 1 base, with 9 bases between the two germline ends. CDR3 residues: CASSEARSGNTEAFF. CDR3 bases: TGTGCCAGCAGTGAAGCACGGTCGGGGAACACTGAAGCTTTCTTT.

The count of this clone is one. This chain's CDR3 is CATSARTGHNEQFF. Here the CDR3 DNA reads TGTGCCACCAGCGCGCGGACAGGACACAATGAGCAGTTCTTC. This sequence joins TRBV15 and TRBJ2-1, with TRBD1 identical over 7 bases. This CDR3 is built from 14 residues. V lost 5 bases and J lost 5; bases outside the gene matches: 6. Germline V gene lookup returns CDR1 LNHNV and CDR2 YYDKDF (reference sequence).

The gene calls are TRBV7-2 and TRBJ2-7, with unresolved D. Germline loops: CDR1 SGHTA, CDR2 FQGNSA. The CDR3 length is 14 residues. Trimming pared 1 base from V and 3 bases from J, leaving 10 bases between. This CDR3 reads CASSLVGSDYEQYF. The CDR3 bases are TGTGCCAGCAGCTTAGTGGGCAGCGACTACGAGCAGTACTTC.

This chain uses TRBV9 with TRBJ2-1, with TRBD2 matching 8 bases. Losses at the gene ends were 0 bases for V and 0 bases for J; bases not matched to a gene: 5. CDR3 length: 17 residues. Germline V gives CDR1 SGDLS, CDR2 YYNGEE. CDR3 amino acids: CASSVVRLARSYNEQFF. Here the CDR3 DNA reads TGTGCCAGCAGCGTAGTAAGACTAGCGCGCTCCTACAATGAGCAGTTCTTC.